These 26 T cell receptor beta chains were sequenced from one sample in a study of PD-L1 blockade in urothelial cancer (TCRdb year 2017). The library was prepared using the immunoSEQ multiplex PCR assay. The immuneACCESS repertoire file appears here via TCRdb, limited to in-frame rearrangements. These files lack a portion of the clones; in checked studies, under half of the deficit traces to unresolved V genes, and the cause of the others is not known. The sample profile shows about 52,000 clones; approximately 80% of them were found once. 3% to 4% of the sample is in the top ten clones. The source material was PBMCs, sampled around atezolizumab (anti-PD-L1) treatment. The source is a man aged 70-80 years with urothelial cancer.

This chain's CDR3 is CASRAGLGANVLTF. The CDR3 DNA is TGTGCCAGCAGAGCAGGGTTAGGGGCCAACGTCCTGACTTTC. The chain combines TRBV9 with TRBJ2-6, with TRBD1 as a possible D gene (5 bases). CDR1 and CDR2 (germline): SGDLS, YYNGEE. V lost 5 bases and J lost 4, with 10 bases in between. The CDR3 spans 14 residues.

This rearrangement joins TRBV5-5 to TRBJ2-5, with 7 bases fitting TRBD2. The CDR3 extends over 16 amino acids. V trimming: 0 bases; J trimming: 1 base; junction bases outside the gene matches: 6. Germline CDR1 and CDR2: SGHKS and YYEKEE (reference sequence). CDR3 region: CASSLVPAGSQETQYF. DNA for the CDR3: TGTGCCAGCAGCTTGGTTCCAGCGGGAAGCCAAGAGACCCAGTACTTC.

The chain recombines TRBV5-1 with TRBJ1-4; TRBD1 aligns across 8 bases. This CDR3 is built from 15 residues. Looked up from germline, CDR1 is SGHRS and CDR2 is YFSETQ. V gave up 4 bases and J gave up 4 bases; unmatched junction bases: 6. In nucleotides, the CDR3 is TGCGCCAGCAGCCTAAGCACAGGGGGTAATGAAAAACTGTTTTTT. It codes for CASSLSTGGNEKLFF.

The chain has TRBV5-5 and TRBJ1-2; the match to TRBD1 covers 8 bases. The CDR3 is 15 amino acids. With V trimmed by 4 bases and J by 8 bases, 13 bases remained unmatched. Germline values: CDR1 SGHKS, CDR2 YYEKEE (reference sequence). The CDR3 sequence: CASSQGDRYQTGYTF. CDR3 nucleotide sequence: TGTGCCAGCAGCCAGGGGGACAGGTACCAAACGGGCTACACCTTC.

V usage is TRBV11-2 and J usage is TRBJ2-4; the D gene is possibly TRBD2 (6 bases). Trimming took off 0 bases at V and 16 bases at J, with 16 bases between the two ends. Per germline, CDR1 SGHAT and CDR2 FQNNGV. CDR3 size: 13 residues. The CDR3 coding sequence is TGTGCCAGCAGCTTAGATGGCGAACGGGGGTCTTACTTC. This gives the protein CASSLDGERGSYF.

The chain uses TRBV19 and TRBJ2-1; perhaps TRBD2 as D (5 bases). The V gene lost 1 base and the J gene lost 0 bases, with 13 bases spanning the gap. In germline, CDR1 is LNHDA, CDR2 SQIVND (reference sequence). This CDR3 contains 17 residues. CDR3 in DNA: TGTGCCAGTAGTATAGGCAGCGGAACGAGCTCCTACAATGAGCAGTTCTTC. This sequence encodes CASSIGSGTSSYNEQFF.

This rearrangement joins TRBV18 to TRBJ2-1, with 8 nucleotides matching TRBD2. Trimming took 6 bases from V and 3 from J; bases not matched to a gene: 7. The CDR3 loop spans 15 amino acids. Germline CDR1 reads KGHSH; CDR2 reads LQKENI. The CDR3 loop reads CASSQGSGSYNEQFF. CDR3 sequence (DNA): TGTGCCAGCTCCCAAGGCAGCGGGAGCTACAATGAGCAGTTCTTC.

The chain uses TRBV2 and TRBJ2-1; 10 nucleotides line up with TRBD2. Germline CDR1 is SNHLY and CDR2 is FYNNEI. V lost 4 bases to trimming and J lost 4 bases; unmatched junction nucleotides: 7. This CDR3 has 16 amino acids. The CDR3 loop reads CASSGRSGGLYNEQFF. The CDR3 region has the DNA TGTGCCAGCAGTGGACGTAGCGGGGGGCTTTACAATGAGCAGTTCTTC.

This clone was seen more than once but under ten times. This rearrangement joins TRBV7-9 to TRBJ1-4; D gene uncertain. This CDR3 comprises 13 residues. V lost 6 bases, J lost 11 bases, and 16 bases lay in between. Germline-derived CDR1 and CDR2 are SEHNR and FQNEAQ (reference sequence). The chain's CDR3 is CASSREEAVKLFF. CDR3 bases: TGTGCCAGCAGTAGAGAGGAGGCAGTCAAACTGTTTTTT.

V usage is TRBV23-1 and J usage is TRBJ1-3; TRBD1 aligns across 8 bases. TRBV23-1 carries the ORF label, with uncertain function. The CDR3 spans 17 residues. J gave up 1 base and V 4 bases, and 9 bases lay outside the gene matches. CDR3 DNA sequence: TGCGCCAGCAGTCGCGGACAGGGCGCGACTTCTGGAAACACCATATATTTT. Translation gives CASSRGQGATSGNTIYF.

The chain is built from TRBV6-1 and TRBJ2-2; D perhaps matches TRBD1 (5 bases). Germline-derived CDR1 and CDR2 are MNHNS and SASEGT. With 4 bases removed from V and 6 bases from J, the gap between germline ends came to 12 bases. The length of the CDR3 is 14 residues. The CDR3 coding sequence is TGTGCCAGCAGTGTAAGGGGTCGGGCCGGGGAGCTGTTTTTT. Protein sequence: CASSVRGRAGELFF.

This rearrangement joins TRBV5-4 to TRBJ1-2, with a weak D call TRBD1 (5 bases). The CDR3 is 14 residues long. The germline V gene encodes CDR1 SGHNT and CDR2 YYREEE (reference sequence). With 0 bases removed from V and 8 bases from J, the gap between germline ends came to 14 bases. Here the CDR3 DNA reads TGTGCCAGCAGCTTGGATGGCAGGGCAGGCGGCTACACCTTC. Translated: CASSLDGRAGGYTF. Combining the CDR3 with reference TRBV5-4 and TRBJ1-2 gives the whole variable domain ETGVTQSPTHLIKTRGQQVTLRCSSQSGHNTVSWYQQALGQGPQFIFQYYREEENGRGNFPPRFSGLQFPNYSSELNVNALELDDSALYLCASSLDGRAGGYTFGSGTRLTVV.

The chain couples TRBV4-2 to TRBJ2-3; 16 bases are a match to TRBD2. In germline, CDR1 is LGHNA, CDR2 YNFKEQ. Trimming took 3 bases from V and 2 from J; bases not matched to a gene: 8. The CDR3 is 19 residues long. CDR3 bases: TGTGCCAGCAGCCAGGGACCGGGACTAGCGGGGGGGCTCACAGATACGCAGTATTTT. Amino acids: CASSQGPGLAGGLTDTQYF.

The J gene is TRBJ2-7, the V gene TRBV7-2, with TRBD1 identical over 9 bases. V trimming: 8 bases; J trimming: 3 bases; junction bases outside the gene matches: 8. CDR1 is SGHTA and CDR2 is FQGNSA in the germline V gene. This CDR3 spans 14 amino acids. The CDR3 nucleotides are TGTGCCAGCGGAGAACAGGGGGCATTCTACGAGCAGTACTTC. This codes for CASGEQGAFYEQYF.

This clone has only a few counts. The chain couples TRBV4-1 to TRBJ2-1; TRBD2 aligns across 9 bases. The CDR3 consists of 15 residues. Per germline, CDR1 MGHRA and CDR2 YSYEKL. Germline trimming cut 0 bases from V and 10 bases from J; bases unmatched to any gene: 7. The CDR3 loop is CASSQDAAGGREQFF. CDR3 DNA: TGCGCCAGCAGCCAAGATGCTGCGGGGGGGCGAGAGCAGTTCTTC.

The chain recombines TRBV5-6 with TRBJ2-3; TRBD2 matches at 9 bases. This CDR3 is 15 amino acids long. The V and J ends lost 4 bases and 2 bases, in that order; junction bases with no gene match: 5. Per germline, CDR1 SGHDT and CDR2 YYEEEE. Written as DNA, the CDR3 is TGTGCCAGCAGCGCGGGACTAGCAGACACAGATACGCAGTATTTT. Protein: CASSAGLADTDTQYF.

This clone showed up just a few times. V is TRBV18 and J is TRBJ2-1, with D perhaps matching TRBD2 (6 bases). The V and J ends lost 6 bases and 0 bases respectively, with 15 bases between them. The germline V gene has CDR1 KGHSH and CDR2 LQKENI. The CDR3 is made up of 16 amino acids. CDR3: CASSPSGLRSYNEQFF. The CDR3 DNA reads TGTGCCAGCTCTCCCAGCGGGCTTCGCTCCTACAATGAGCAGTTCTTC.

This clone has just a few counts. CDR3 sequence reads: CASDSSGLNTEAFF. Here the CDR3 DNA reads TGTGCCAGCGACAGCTCTGGATTGAACACTGAAGCTTTCTTT. This sequence joins TRBV6-1 and TRBJ1-1; the D gene is possibly TRBD1 (5 bases). The CDR3 spans 14 residues. Germline V gene lookup returns CDR1 MNHNS and CDR2 SASEGT. V lost 8 bases to trimming and J lost 0 bases, with 13 bases between them.

CDR3 sequence (DNA): TGTGCCAGCAGCCAAAGCCACTCCTACAATGAGCAGTTCTTC. It translates to CASSQSHSYNEQFF. V gene TRBV14 combines with J gene TRBJ2-1; D gene uncertain. V dropped 2 bases and J dropped 0 bases, with 5 bases sitting between them. Germline CDR1 and CDR2: SGHDN and FVKESK. The CDR3 has 14 residues.

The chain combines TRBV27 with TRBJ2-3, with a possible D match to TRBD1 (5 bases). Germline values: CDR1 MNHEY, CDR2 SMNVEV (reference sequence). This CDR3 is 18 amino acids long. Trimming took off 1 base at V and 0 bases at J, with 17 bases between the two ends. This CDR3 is CASSLFGEGVFSTDTQYF. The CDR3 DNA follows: TGTGCCAGCAGTTTATTTGGGGAAGGGGTGTTTAGCACAGATACGCAGTATTTT.

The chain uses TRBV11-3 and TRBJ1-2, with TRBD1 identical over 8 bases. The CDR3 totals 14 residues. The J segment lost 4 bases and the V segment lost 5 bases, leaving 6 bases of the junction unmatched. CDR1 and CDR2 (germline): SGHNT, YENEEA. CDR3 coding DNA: TGTGCCAGCAGCCCAGGACAGGGAAGCTATGGCTACACCTTC. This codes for CASSPGQGSYGYTF. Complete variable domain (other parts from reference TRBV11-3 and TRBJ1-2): EAGVVQSPRYKIIEKKQPVAFWCNPISGHNTLYWYLQNLGQGPELLIRYENEEAVDDSQLPKDRFSAERLKGVDSTLKIQPAELGDSAVYLCASSPGQGSYGYTFGSGTRLTVV.

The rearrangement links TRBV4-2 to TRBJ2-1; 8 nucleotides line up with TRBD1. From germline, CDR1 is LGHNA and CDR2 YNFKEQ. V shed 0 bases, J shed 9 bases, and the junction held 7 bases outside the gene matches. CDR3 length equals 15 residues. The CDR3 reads CASSQETGGWTEQFF. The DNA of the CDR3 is TGTGCCAGCAGCCAAGAAACAGGGGGGTGGACTGAGCAGTTCTTC.

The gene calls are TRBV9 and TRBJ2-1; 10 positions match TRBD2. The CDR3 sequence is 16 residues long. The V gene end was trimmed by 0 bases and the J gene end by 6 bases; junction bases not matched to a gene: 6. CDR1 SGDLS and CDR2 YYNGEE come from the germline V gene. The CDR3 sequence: CASSVVAGGSGNEQFF. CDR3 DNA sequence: TGTGCCAGCAGCGTAGTAGCGGGGGGCTCGGGCAATGAGCAGTTCTTC.

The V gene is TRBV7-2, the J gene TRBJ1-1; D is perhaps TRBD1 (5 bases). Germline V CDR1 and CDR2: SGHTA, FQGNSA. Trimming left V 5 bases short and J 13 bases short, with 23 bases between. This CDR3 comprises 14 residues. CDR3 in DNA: TGTGCCAGCAGCCTGGGACGGCGCCAAGGGGAGGTTTTCTTT. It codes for CASSLGRRQGEVFF.

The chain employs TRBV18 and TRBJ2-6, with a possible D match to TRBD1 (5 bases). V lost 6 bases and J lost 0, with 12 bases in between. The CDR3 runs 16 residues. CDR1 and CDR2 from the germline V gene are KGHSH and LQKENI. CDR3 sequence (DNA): TGTGCCAGCTCCGCAGGGCCACCCTCTGGGGCCAACGTCCTGACTTTC. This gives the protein CASSAGPPSGANVLTF.

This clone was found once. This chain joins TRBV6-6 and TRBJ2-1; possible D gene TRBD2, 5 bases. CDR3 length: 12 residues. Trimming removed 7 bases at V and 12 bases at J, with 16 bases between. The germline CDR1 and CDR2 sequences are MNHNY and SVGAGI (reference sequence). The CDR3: CASTPLTGGQFF. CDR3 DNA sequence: TGTGCCAGCACCCCCCTGACCGGAGGGCAGTTCTTC.